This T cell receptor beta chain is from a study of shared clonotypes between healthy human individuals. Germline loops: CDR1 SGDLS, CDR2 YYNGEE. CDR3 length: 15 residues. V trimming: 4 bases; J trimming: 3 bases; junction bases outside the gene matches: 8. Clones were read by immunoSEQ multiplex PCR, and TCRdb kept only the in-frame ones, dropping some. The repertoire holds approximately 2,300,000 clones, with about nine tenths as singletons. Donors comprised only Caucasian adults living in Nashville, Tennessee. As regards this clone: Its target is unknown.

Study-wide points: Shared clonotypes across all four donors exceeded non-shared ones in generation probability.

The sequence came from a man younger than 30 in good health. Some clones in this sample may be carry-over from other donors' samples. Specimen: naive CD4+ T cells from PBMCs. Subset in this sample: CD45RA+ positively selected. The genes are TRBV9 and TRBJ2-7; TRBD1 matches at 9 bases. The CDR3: CASSLFPGQGYEQYF. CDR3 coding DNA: TGTGCCAGCAGCCTTTTCCCGGGACAGGGCTACGAGCAGTACTTC.